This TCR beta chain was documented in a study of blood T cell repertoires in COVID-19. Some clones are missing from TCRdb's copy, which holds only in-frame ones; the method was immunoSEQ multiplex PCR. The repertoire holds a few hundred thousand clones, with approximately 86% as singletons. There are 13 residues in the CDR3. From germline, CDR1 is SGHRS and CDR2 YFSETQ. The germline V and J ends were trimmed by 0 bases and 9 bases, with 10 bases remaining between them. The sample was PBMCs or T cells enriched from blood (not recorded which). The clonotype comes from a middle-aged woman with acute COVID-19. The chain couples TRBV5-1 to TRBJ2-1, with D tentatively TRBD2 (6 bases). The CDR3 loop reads CASSLELAAEQFF. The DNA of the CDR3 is TGCGCCAGCAGCTTGGAACTAGCAGCTGAGCAGTTCTTC. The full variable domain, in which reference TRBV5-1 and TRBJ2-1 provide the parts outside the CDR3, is KAGVTQTPRYLIKTRGQQVTLSCSPISGHRSVSWYQQTPGQGLQFLFEYFSETQRNKGNFPGRFSGRQFSNSRSEMNVSTLELGDSALYLCASSLELAAEQFFGPGTRLTVL.